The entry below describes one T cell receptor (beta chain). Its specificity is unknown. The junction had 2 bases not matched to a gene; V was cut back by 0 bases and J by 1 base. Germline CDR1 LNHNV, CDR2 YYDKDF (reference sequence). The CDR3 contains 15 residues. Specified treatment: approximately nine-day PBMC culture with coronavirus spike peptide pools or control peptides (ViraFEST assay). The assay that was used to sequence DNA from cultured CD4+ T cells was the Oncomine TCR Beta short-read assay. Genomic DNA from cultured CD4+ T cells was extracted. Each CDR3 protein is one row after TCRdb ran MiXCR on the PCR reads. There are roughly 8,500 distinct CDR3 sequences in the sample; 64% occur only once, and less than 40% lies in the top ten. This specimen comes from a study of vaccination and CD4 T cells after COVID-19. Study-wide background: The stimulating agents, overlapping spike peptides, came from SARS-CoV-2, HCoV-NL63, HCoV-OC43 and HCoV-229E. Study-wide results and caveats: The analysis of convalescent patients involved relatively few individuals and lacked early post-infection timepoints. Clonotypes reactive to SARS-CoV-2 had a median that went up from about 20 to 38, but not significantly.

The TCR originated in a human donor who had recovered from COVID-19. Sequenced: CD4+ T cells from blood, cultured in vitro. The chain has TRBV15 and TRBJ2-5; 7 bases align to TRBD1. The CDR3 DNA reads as TGTGCCACCAGCAGAGACACAGGGGTCCAAGAGACCCAGTACTTC. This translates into CATSRDTGVQETQYF. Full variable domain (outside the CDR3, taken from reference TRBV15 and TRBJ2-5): DAMVIQNPRYQVTQFGKPVTLSCSQTLNHNVMYWYQQKSSQAPKLLFHYYDKDFNNEADTPDNFQSRRPNTSFCFLDIRSPGLGDTAMYLCATSRDTGVQETQYFGPGTRLLVL.